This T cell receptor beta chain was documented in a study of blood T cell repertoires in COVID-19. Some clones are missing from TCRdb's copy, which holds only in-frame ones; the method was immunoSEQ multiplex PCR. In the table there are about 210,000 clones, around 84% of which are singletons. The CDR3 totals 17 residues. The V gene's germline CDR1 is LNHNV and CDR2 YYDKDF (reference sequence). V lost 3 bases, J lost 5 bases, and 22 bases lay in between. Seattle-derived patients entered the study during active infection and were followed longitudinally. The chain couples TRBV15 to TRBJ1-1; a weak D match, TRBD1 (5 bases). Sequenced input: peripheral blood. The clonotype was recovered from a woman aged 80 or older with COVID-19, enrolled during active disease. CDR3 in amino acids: CATSRRGPIAGITEAFF. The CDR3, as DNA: TGTGCCACCAGCAGGCGGGGACCGATTGCCGGAATAACTGAAGCTTTCTTT.